This T cell receptor beta chain was sequenced during a study of control samples from healthy donors and cancer patients (dated by TCRdb to 2019 to 2021). On this clone: Its recognized antigen is unknown. Base qualities are not provided; no much larger clone lies one nucleotide away.

Trimming costs V 4 bases and J 6 bases, and their ends lie 13 bases apart. The CDR3 goes from the cysteine to the phenylalanine over 14 residues. The CDR3 DNA has 42 bases and is translated from base 1. CDR1 and CDR2 were assigned from the germline V gene as ENHRY and SYGVKD. The library came from the immunoSEQ multiplex PCR assay. TCRdb obtained this table from immuneACCESS and retained in-frame rearrangements with V and J assigned. These tables miss some clones; where compared with another copy, unresolved V genes account for less than half of the shortfall, and the remainder is unexplained. In this sample the table shows roughly 90,000 clones, 85% to 90% of which occur a single time. 9.5% to 10% of the sample lies in the top ten.

The source is a woman aged 45-60 years with colorectal cancer. The sequence is built from TRBV10-3 and TRBJ1-5; a weak D assignment points to TRBD1 (6 bases agree). Sequencing was done on a sample of PBMCs. The nucleotide sequence is TGTGCCATCAGTGCAGGGGCTGAGGGTCAGCCCCAGCATTTT. It translates as CAISAGAEGQPQHF.